This T cell receptor beta chain was sequenced in a study of blood T cell repertoires in COVID-19 (dated by TCRdb to the early 2020s). Regarding the research as a whole: Samples from collaborators originated in the United States, Italy and Spain and spanned both the acute and convalescent phases of COVID-19. Where available, HLA class I and class II types were taken from metadata supplied by the sample provider and were not determined by assay-based typing. A de-identified subject ID, COVID-19 status, age in years and sex were almost always included in the sample metadata. The repertoires were released in a freely available public database intended as a resource for research on the immune response to SARS-CoV-2. The dataset comprised deeply sampled blood TCRbeta repertoires from subjects exposed to, actively infected with, or recovered from COVID-19. The prospective study material was composed of cDNA or gDNA derived from T cells, B-cell-depleted T cells, or PBMCs. Samples were obtained from the ongoing ImmuneRACE study (first 160 participants) and from some 1,300 subjects provided by 6 global collaborators.

TCRbeta CDR3 regions were amplified from genomic DNA using the immunoSEQ Assay, a bias-controlled multiplex PCR. In the source study's methods: The number of nucleated cells in each sample was estimated by amplification of reference gene primers within the assay. To quantify the absolute abundance of each unique TCRbeta CDR3 rearrangement, sequence reads were collapsed and filtered. Productive Simpson clonality was computed per sample as the square root of Simpson's diversity index over productive rearrangements. This is the immuneACCESS table as TCRdb keeps it, with only in-frame sequences that have V and J called. A part of the clones is gone; compared with another copy, unresolved V genes explain less than half, and the rest is unexplained. The V and J calls and clone size were taken over from that table, and D and trimming were inferred from the DNA. The sample table shows roughly 170,000 clones, and approximately 78% are seen once. Of the sample, around 15% falls within the top ten clones.

What the research found in general, with its limitations: How much clinical and demographic metadata was included differed by source and by participant, and the metadata was provided uncurated.

This clone appeared once. Its binding antigen is unknown. Base qualities are not recorded, but no much larger clone differs from it by a single base. Enrolling through a virtual design, the prospective study's participants ranged in age from roughly 18 to 89 years and lived across 20 to 30 United States geographic areas. Cohort assignment in the prospective study relied on participant-reported clinical history from a screening survey and a study questionnaire. For ImmuneRACE Cohort 3, a participant was defined as recovered based on two consecutive negative NP/OP PCR tests, clearance by a healthcare professional, or resolution of symptoms. In the prospective study, whole blood, serum and a nasopharyngeal or oropharyngeal swab were collected from each participant by mobile phlebotomists. Participants in the prospective study had the option to provide additional blood draws and questionnaires over a roughly 2-month period. Blood samples from the prospective study were shipped frozen or at room temperature prior to DNA extraction.

CDR3 length: 17 amino acids, cysteine to phenylalanine. Only the CDR3 DNA is retained, 51 bases long and in frame from the first base. The junction shows trimming of 1 base on V and 0 bases on J, plus 15 bases between the germline ends. According to the germline V gene, CDR1 reads SQVTM and CDR2 reads ANQGSEA. The sequence links TRBV29-1 to TRBJ1-4; there is no confident call for the D gene. Sequenced: PBMCs or T cells enriched from blood (not recorded which). The clonotype originates from a woman in her fifties or sixties who had recovered from COVID-19. The CDR3 protein is CSVEAPYGFATNEKLFF. The DNA sequence follows: TGCAGCGTTGAAGCTCCCTACGGGTTTGCAACTAATGAAAAACTGTTTTTT.